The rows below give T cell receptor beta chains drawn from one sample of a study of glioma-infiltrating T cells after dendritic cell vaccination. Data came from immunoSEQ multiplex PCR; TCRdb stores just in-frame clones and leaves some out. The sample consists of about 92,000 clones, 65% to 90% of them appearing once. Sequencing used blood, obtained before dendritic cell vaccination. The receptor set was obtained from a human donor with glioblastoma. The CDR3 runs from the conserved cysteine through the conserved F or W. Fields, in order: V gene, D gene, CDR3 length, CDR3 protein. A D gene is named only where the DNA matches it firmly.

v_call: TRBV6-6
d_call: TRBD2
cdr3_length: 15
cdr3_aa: CASRSGLAITGELFF

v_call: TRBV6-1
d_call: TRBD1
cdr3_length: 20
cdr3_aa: CASSGGLWDRVGSGANVLTF

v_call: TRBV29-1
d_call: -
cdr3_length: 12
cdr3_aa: CSGELLYNEQFF

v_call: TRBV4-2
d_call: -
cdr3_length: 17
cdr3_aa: CASSQAGTYATNEKLFF

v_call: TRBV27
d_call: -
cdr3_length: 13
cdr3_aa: CASSLAPLHVQYF

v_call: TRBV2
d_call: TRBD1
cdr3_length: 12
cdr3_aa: CASVTGGYEQYF

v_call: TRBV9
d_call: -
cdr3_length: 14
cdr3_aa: CASSVGAGLYEQYF

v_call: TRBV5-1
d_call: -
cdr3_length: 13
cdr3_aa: CASSFRTVNEQFF

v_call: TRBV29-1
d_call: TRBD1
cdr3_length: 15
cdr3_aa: CSVEQDRVVTDTQYF

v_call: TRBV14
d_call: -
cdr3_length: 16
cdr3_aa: CASSQDLADSGNTIYF

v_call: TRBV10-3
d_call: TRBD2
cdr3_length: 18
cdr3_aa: CAISEPWTSGVSDNEQFF

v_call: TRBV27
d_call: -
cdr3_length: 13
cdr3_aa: CASSFDRLGGYTF

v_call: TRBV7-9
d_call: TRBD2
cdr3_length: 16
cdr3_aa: CASSLGLAGGRETQYF

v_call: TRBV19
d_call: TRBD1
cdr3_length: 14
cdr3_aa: CASSTDRGATEAFF

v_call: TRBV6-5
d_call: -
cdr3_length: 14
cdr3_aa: CASSYSIGLKTQYF

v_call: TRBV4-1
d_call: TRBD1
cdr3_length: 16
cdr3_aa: CASSQGGGQVSEKLFF

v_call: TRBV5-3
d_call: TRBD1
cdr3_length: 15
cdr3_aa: CARIPHRGRIYGYTF

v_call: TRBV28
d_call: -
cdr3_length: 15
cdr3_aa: CASSQAGARGNTIYF

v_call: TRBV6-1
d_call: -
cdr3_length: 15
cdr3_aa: CASSEDPLGRETQYF

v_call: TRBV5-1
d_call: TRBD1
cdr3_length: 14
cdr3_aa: CASSLDRGHDEQFF

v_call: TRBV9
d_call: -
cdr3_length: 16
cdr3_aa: CASSDNSQVSTDTQYF

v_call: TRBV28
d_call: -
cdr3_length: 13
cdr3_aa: CASSSPPYEKLFF

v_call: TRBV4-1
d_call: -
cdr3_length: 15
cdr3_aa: CASSRGTSIDYEQYF

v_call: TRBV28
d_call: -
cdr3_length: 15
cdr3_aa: CASSLRARTDYEQYF

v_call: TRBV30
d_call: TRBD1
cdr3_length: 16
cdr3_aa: CAWSGTGQGVNYGYTF

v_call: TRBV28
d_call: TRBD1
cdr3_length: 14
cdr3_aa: CASSLDGTGIGYTF

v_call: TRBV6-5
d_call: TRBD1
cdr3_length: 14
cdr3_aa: CASRRTGYGNTIYF

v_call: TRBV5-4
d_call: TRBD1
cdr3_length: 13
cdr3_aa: CASSKTGTYEQYF

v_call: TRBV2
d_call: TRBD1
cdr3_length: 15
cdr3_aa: CASRLSGTGANTQYF

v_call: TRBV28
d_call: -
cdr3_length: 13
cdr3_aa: CASKEQGSIEAFF

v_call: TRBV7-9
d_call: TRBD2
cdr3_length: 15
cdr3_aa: CASSPTSGSTYEQYF

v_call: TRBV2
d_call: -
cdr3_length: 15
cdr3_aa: CASSGQRLNTGELFF

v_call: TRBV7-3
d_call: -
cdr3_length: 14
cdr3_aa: CASSLGRGTGELFF